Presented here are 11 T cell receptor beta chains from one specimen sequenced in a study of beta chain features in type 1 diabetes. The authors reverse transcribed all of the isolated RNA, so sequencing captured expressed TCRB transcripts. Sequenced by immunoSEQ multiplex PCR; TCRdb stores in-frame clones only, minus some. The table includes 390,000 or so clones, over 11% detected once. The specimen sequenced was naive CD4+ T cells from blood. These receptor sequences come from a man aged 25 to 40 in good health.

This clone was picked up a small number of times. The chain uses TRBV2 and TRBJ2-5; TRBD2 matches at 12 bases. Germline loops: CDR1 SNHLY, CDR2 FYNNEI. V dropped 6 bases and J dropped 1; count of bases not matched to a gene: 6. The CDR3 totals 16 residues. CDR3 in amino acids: CASRNGLAGIQETQYF. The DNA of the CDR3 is TGTGCCAGCAGAAACGGACTAGCGGGGATCCAAGAGACCCAGTACTTC.

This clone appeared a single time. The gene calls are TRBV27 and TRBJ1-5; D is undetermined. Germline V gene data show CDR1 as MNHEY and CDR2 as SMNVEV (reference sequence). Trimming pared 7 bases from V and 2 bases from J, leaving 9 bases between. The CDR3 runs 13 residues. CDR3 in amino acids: CASTAGRNQPQHF. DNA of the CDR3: TGTGCCAGCACCGCCGGACGCAATCAGCCCCAGCATTTT.

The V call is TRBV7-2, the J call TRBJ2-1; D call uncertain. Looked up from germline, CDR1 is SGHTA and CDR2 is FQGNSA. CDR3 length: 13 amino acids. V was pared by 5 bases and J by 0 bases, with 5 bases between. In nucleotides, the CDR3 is TGTGCCAGCAGCCTAAGCTCCTACAATGAGCAGTTCTTC. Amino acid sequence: CASSLSSYNEQFF.

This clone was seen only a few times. The CDR3 sequence is CASKKYTQYF. For the CDR3, the DNA is TGTGCCAGCAAAAAGTATACGCAGTATTTT. V usage is TRBV9 and J usage is TRBJ2-3; D unclear. Trimming removed 6 bases at V and 7 bases at J, with 6 bases between. The CDR3 is 10 amino acids. Looked up from germline, CDR1 is SGDLS and CDR2 is YYNGEE.

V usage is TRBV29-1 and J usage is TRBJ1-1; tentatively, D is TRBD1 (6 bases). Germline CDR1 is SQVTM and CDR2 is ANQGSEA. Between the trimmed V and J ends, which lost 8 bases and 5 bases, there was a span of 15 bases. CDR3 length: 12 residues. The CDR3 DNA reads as TGCAGCACGGGACGGAGGGGGACTGAAGCTTTCTTT. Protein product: CSTGRRGTEAFF.

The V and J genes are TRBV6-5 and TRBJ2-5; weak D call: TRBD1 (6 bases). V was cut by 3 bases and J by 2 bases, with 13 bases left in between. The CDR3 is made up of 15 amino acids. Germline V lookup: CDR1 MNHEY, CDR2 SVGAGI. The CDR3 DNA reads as TGTGCCAGCAGTTATATACAGGGCGGACAAGAGACCCAGTACTTC. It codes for CASSYIQGGQETQYF.

The CDR3 region is CASSALTGLSGANVLTF. The CDR3 bases are TGTGCCAGCAGCGCCTTGACAGGGTTAAGTGGGGCCAACGTCCTGACTTTC. The chain employs TRBV5-4 and TRBJ2-6, with 7 bases lining up with TRBD1. This CDR3 is built from 17 residues. Looked up from germline, CDR1 is SGHNT and CDR2 is YYREEE (reference sequence). V dropped 4 bases and J dropped 3; count of bases not matched to a gene: 10.

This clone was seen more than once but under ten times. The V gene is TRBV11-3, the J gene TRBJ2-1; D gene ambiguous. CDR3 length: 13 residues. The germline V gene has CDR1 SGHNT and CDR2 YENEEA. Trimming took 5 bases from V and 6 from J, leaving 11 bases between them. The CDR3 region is CASSAFRSNEQFF. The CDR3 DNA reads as TGTGCCAGCAGCGCCTTTAGAAGCAATGAGCAGTTCTTC.

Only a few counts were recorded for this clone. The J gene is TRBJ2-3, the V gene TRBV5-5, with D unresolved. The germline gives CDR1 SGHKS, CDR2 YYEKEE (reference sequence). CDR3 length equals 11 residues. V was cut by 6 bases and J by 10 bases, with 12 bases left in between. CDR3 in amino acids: CASKGHRAQYF. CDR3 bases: TGTGCCAGCAAGGGCCATCGTGCGCAGTATTTT.

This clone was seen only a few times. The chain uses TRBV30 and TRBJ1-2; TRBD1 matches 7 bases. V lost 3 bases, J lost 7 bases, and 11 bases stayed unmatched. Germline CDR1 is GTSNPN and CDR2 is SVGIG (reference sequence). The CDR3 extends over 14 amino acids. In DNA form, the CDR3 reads TGTGCCTGGAGAATTTTCAAGTCAGGGGGTGGCTACACCTTC. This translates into CAWRIFKSGGGYTF.

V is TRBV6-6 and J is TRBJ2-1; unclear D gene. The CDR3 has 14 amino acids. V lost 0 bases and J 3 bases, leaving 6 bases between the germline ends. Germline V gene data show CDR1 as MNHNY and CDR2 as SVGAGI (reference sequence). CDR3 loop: CASSYSTDYNEQFF. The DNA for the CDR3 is TGTGCCAGCAGTTACTCCACGGACTACAATGAGCAGTTCTTC.